The present entry profiles one T cell receptor (beta chain) with its context. Sequencing used immunoSEQ multiplex PCR; TCRdb keeps in-frame clones, though not all of them. The sample yields 290,000 or so clones, 90% seen once. This sample was included in a study of blood T cell repertoires in COVID-19. Study-wide background: COVID-19 samples, acute and convalescent, were from the United States, Italy and Spain. Nucleic acid was either cDNA or gDNA, and it came from T cells, B-cell-depleted T cells, or PBMCs.

The germline V and J ends were trimmed by 0 bases and 6 bases, with 10 bases remaining between them. This CDR3 region has 14 residues. From germline, CDR1 is SGDLS and CDR2 YYNGEE. The clonotype was recovered from a woman aged 18-29 years with acute COVID-19. This chain joins TRBV9 and TRBJ2-1; weak D call: TRBD2 (6 bases). The sample consisted of PBMCs or T cells enriched from blood (not recorded which). Here the CDR3 reads CASSVAMTSNEQFF. CDR3 nucleotide sequence: TGTGCCAGCAGCGTAGCTATGACTAGCAATGAGCAGTTCTTC.